These 15 T cell receptor beta chains share one sample of origin, sequenced in a study of T-cell reconstitution after alpha-beta-depleted transplantation in children. It was with unique molecular identifiers that the TCRbeta library was prepared. TCRdb called the PCR reads again in MiXCR, with one record for every CDR3 protein. The sample contains a few hundred thousand distinct CDR3 sequences, about 9.6% of which appear only once. Material: PBMCs from the stem cell graft donor, obtained from the stem cell graft. These receptors were collected from a human donor who donated a stem cell graft to a child with SCID.

V and J are TRBV5-1 and TRBJ2-7; 9 bases line up with TRBD1. V trimming: 3 bases; J trimming: 6 bases; junction bases outside the gene matches: 10. Germline V gene sequence: CDR1 SGHRS, CDR2 YFSETQ. There are 15 residues in the CDR3. CDR3 nucleotides: TGCGCCAGCAGCTCTGCATTGGGACAGGGCGGCGAGCAGTACTTC. This translates into CASSSALGQGGEQYF.

This clonotype was recorded at least ten times. The chain employs TRBV11-2 and TRBJ2-7, with unresolved D. The CDR3 length is 14 residues. Looked up from germline, CDR1 is SGHAT and CDR2 is FQNNGV. Trimming left V 3 bases short and J 0 bases short, with 9 bases between. CDR3: CASSLWGNSYEQYF. DNA for the CDR3: TGTGCCAGCAGCTTGTGGGGAAACTCCTACGAGCAGTACTTC.

The rearrangement links TRBV3-1 to TRBJ1-1; D remains unclear. V lost 6 bases, J lost 0 bases, and 14 bases lay in between. The germline V gene encodes CDR1 LGHDT and CDR2 YNNKEL (reference sequence). The CDR3 spans 15 residues. The CDR3 protein is CASSLSTVLNTEAFF. As DNA, the CDR3 is TGTGCCAGCAGTCTTTCGACGGTCCTGAACACTGAAGCTTTCTTT.

In this sample, this clonotype turned up many times. The V gene is TRBV29-1, the J gene TRBJ2-1; 10 bases map to TRBD1. Germline CDR1 is SQVTM and CDR2 is ANQGSEA. The CDR3 runs 14 residues. The V and J ends lost 7 bases and 7 bases, in that order; junction bases with no gene match: 10. The CDR3 loop reads CSASRTGGRNEQFF. CDR3 DNA sequence: TGCAGCGCCTCTAGGACAGGGGGACGTAATGAGCAGTTCTTC.

This chain connects TRBV3-1 to TRBJ2-7; no firm D call. The CDR3 is made up of 13 amino acids. CDR1 and CDR2 (germline): LGHDT, YNNKEL (reference sequence). The ends were cut back, 4 bases at V and 3 bases at J, with 10 bases in the middle. CDR3 amino acids: CASSPDLYYEQYF. In nucleotides, the CDR3 is TGTGCCAGCAGCCCGGACCTTTACTACGAGCAGTACTTC.

The chain has TRBV20-1 and TRBJ1-6, with 8 bases fitting TRBD1. Germline loops: CDR1 DFQATT, CDR2 SNEGSKA (reference sequence). The trim removed 0 bases at V and 10 bases at J, leaving 14 bases unmatched. The CDR3 runs to 17 residues. CDR3 bases: TGCAGTGCTAGAGATCCCGGCACAGGGGGATGGCGATCACCCCTCCACTTT. It specifies CSARDPGTGGWRSPLHF.

This clonotype was recorded a few times. The chain is built from TRBV6-4 and TRBJ2-4, with a weak D call TRBD2 (8 bases). There are 22 residues in the CDR3. Trimming left V 7 bases short and J 2 bases short, with 36 bases between. CDR1 and CDR2 (germline): MRHNA, SNTAGT. CDR3 region: CASTTQGGIAGSTRGSKNIQYF. CDR3 bases: TGTGCCAGCACCACCCAGGGGGGGATAGCGGGGTCGACCCGGGGATCCAAAAACATTCAGTACTTC.

This clonotype was counted at least ten times. The chain carries TRBV23-1 and TRBJ2-7; 7 bases map to TRBD1. TRBV23-1 has ORF status, its function being uncertain. The J segment lost 1 base and the V segment lost 0 bases, leaving 3 bases of the junction unmatched. The CDR3 has 15 amino acids. The CDR3 DNA reads as TGCGCCAGCAGTCAATCCCGGACAGGATCCTACGAGCAGTACTTC. It encodes CASSQSRTGSYEQYF.

This clonotype was observed many times. The chain links TRBV3-1 to TRBJ2-5, with D perhaps TRBD1 (7 bases). This CDR3 comprises 13 residues. Germline V lookup: CDR1 LGHDT, CDR2 YNNKEL (reference sequence). V was pared by 7 bases and J by 5 bases, with 14 bases between. For the CDR3, the DNA is TGTGCCAGCACCGGCAGGGGGAGGGAGACCCAGTACTTC. It encodes CASTGRGRETQYF.

This clonotype was recorded many times. This chain connects TRBV15 to TRBJ1-2; D might be TRBD1 (6 bases). The CDR3 has 14 residues. Trimming left V 1 base short and J 6 bases short, with 12 bases between. Germline V gene lookup returns CDR1 LNHNV and CDR2 YYDKDF (reference sequence). The CDR3 sequence: CATSRAGVRDGYTF. DNA of the CDR3: TGTGCCACCAGCAGAGCAGGGGTTCGGGATGGCTACACCTTC.

The table lists this clonotype with many counts. The V gene is TRBV20-1, the J gene TRBJ2-1; D could derive from TRBD1 or TRBD2 (5 bases each). V was cut by 1 base and J by 2 bases, with 9 bases left in between. There are 14 residues in the CDR3. Germline V CDR1 and CDR2: DFQATT, SNEGSKA (reference sequence). The CDR3: CSARAWGTYNEQFF. The CDR3 DNA reads as TGCAGTGCTAGAGCTTGGGGGACCTACAATGAGCAGTTCTTC.

The sample holds many counts of this clonotype. The J gene is TRBJ2-3, the V gene TRBV20-1, with D perhaps being TRBD1 or TRBD2 (6 bases each). In germline, CDR1 is DFQATT, CDR2 SNEGSKA (reference sequence). CDR3 length equals 14 residues. Trimming left V 2 bases short and J 0 bases short, with 9 bases between. This CDR3 is CSARWGASTDTQYF. Written as DNA, the CDR3 is TGCAGTGCTAGATGGGGGGCGAGCACAGATACGCAGTATTTT.

This clonotype turned up a few times. J is TRBJ1-6 and V is TRBV7-9, with TRBD1 matching over 7 bases. Germline V gene sequence: CDR1 SEHNR, CDR2 FQNEAQ (reference sequence). The CDR3 extends over 15 amino acids. Unmatched junction bases numbered 4, after V lost 1 base and J lost 7 bases. CDR3 protein: CASSLDRGQNSPLHF. The CDR3, as DNA: TGTGCCAGCAGCTTAGACAGGGGCCAAAATTCACCCCTCCACTTT.

This clonotype showed up many times. J is TRBJ2-5 and V is TRBV7-3; tentative D call: TRBD1 (6 bases). The V end was cut by 5 bases, the J end by 4 bases, with 17 bases between. The CDR3 is made up of 15 amino acids. Per the germline V gene, CDR1 is SGHTA and CDR2 is FQGTGA. CDR3 residues: CASSPPGATRETQYF. The CDR3 nucleotides read TGTGCCAGCAGCCCGCCAGGGGCTACCAGAGAGACCCAGTACTTC.

On this clonotype itself: A much more abundant neighbour one base away suggests this may be a read error. The V call is TRBV5-1, the J call TRBJ2-7; D perhaps matches TRBD1 (5 bases). The CDR3 runs to 15 residues. From germline, CDR1 is SGHRS and CDR2 YFSETQ. V was shortened by 3 bases and J by 1 base, with 14 bases between the two germline ends. Written as DNA, the CDR3 is TGCGCCAGCAGCTCAACAGGTTCCCGGTCCTACGAGCAGTACGTC. Its protein is CASSSTGSRSYEQYV.